This TCR beta chain was sequenced during a study of blood T cell repertoires in COVID-19. V shed 6 bases and J 8 bases; nucleotides not matched to a gene: 9. CDR1 SEHNR and CDR2 FQNEAQ come from the germline V gene (reference sequence). This CDR3 is 15 amino acids long. This table comes from immunoSEQ multiplex PCR, and its TCRdb copy is limited to in-frame clones, with some not included. The sample holds 300,000 to 350,000 clones; roughly 87% are singletons and the top ten take around 10%. Patients in Seattle were enrolled during active infection, then followed longitudinally. The source material was peripheral blood. J is TRBJ2-1 and V is TRBV7-9, with 11 bases lining up with TRBD1. The TCR was taken from a man younger than 40 with COVID-19, enrolled during active disease. CDR3 sequence: CASRPRGTGGDEQFF. For the CDR3, the DNA is TGTGCCAGCAGACCCAGGGGGACAGGGGGAGATGAGCAGTTCTTC.